This TCR beta chain was captured by sequencing in a study of OX40 agonist ivuxolimab in advanced cancers. Profiling relied on immunoSEQ multiplex PCR, and the TCRdb table lists in-frame clones only, not all of them. The sample carries about 70,000 clones, approximately 90% recorded once. Findings and caveats of the study: There was clonal expansion of CD4+ and CD8+ blood T cells by week 6 at 0.1 to 3.0 mg/kg.

This clone was seen once. No antigen is known for it. The CDR3 loop spans 13 amino acids. The V gene lost 3 bases and the J gene lost 4 bases, with 9 bases spanning the gap. CDR1 MNHEY and CDR2 SMNVEV come from the germline V gene (reference sequence). The sequenced sample was CD4+ or CD8+ T cells sorted from blood, obtained in a trial of the OX40 agonist ivuxolimab. The TCR originated in an adult with an advanced solid tumor such as melanoma, head and neck, liver or kidney cancer. The chain has TRBV27 and TRBJ1-2; a possible D gene is TRBD1 (5 bases). The CDR3: CASSFRQSYGYTF. CDR3 nucleotides: TGTGCCAGCAGTTTTCGACAGTCCTATGGCTACACCTTC.